The 26 T cell receptor beta chains below were found in one sample sequenced in a study of CD8+ T cells in alopecia areata. Once RNA had been extracted, it was reverse transcribed into cDNA to act as the sequencing template. Some clones are missing from TCRdb's copy, which holds only in-frame ones; the method was immunoSEQ multiplex PCR. Of 150,000 to 250,000 clones listed, 55% to 75% are singletons. Treatment in this sample: oral pan-JAK inhibitor, 5-10 mg twice daily. The material was CD4+ T cells sorted from blood, obtained at week 24, from a patient treated with tofacitinib. These receptors all come from a human donor with alopecia areata.

CDR3 DNA sequence: TGTGCCTGGAGCGGACTAGCGGGGGACAATGAGCAGTTCTTC. It yields the protein CAWSGLAGDNEQFF. The chain recombines TRBV30 with TRBJ2-1, with 13 bases lining up with TRBD2. CDR1 and CDR2 from the germline V gene are GTSNPN and SVGIG (reference sequence). V lost 3 bases and J lost 5; bases outside the gene matches: 1. CDR3 size: 14 residues. The whole variable domain, remainder taken from reference TRBV30 and TRBJ2-1, is SQTIHQWPATLVQPVGSPLSLECTVEGTSNPNLYWYRQAAGRGLQLLFYSVGIGQISSEVPQNLSASRPQDRQFILSSKKLLLSDSGFYLCAWSGLAGDNEQFFGPGTRLTVL.

Regarding this clone: The junction shows a germline mismatch at one end, possibly a read error. This chain joins TRBV7-9 and TRBJ1-1, with D tentatively TRBD1 (6 bases). The length of the CDR3 is 13 residues. CDR1 SEHNR and CDR2 FQNEAQ come from the germline V gene (reference sequence). CDR3 in DNA: TGTGCCAGCAGCCACGGACAGAGTTTTGAAACTTTCTTT. This sequence encodes CASSHGQSFETFF.

The chain joins TRBV7-8 to TRBJ1-2; 8 bases align to TRBD1. V lost 4 bases to trimming and J lost 2 bases; unmatched junction nucleotides: 9. From germline, CDR1 is SGHVS and CDR2 FQNEAQ. This CDR3 spans 16 amino acids. The CDR3 spells CASSWIRDRSNYGYTF. For the CDR3, the DNA is TGTGCCAGCAGCTGGATCCGGGACAGGTCAAACTATGGCTACACCTTC. The full variable domain, with the rest looked up from reference TRBV7-8 and TRBJ1-2, is GAGVSQSPRYKVAKRGQDVALRCDPISGHVSLFWYQQALGQGPEFLTYFQNEAQLDKSGLPSDRFFAERPEGSVSTLKIQRTQQEDSAVYLCASSWIRDRSNYGYTFGSGTRLTVV.

This chain uses TRBV2 with TRBJ2-2; unclear D gene. CDR3 length equals 14 residues. Per the germline V gene, CDR1 is SNHLY and CDR2 is FYNNEI. V was cut by 7 bases and J by 6 bases, with 15 bases left in between. The CDR3 DNA reads TGTGCCAGCATGCCCCCCCCCACGCCCGGGGAGCTGTTTTTT. Protein product: CASMPPPTPGELFF.

This clone was detected a few times. The genes are TRBV29-1 and TRBJ1-6; no reliable D call. Germline-derived CDR1 and CDR2 are SQVTM and ANQGSEA. Trimming removed 5 bases at V and 4 bases at J, with 9 bases between. The CDR3 runs 13 residues. CDR3 region: CSVLTWYNSPLHF. The CDR3 nucleotides read TGCAGCGTTCTCACATGGTATAATTCACCCCTCCACTTT.

This clone has more than one count but fewer than ten. The chain combines TRBV5-1 with TRBJ2-2; D perhaps matches TRBD2 (6 bases). The germline gives CDR1 SGHRS, CDR2 YFSETQ. With 6 bases removed from V and 6 bases from J, the gap between germline ends came to 15 bases. CDR3 length equals 14 residues. The CDR3 loop is CASKVLALSGELFF. Written as DNA, the CDR3 is TGCGCCAGCAAAGTTCTAGCGCTGTCCGGGGAGCTGTTTTTT.

This chain connects TRBV2 to TRBJ2-5; 11 nucleotides match TRBD2. The V gene's germline CDR1 is SNHLY and CDR2 FYNNEI. The length of the CDR3 is 15 residues. The trim removed 6 bases at V and 4 bases at J, leaving 7 bases unmatched. The CDR3 DNA reads TGTGCCAGCAGCTCTAGCGGGGGGCGGAGAGAGACCCAGTACTTC. Its translation is CASSSSGGRRETQYF.

The sample holds a few counts of this clone. CDR3 loop: CASRSAGDRVLGELFF. In nucleotides, the CDR3 is TGTGCCAGCAGATCCGCGGGGGACAGGGTGCTTGGGGAGCTGTTTTTT. The chain has TRBV7-2 and TRBJ2-2; 9 positions agree with TRBD1. From germline, CDR1 is SGHTA and CDR2 FQGNSA. The CDR3 consists of 16 residues. The trim removed 6 bases at V and 8 bases at J, leaving 13 bases unmatched. Drawing the rest from reference TRBV7-2 and TRBJ2-2, the complete variable domain is GAGVSQSPSNKVTEKGKDVELRCDPISGHTALYWYRQSLGQGLEFLIYFQGNSAPDKSGLPSDRFSAERTGGSVSTLTIQRTQQEDSAVYLCASRSAGDRVLGELFFGEGSRLTVL.

The chain uses TRBV6-6 and TRBJ1-1; D unresolved. The CDR3 extends over 14 amino acids. Trimming left V 3 bases short and J 3 bases short, with 11 bases between. Germline CDR1 MNHNY, CDR2 SVGAGI (reference sequence). Written as DNA, the CDR3 is TGTGCCAGCAGTTATGAGGGTTTGGACACTGAAGCTTTCTTT. The encoded protein is CASSYEGLDTEAFF.

Comments on this clone: A far bigger clonotype differs at one base, so this is likely a read error. At the DNA level, this CDR3 is encoded by other sequences in the same sample as well. The CDR3 region is CASSLPGRGPDEQYF. Written as DNA, the CDR3 is TGCGCCAGCAGCCTACCCGGTCGGGGACCTGACGAGCAGTACTTC. The chain recombines TRBV5-1 with TRBJ2-7; D may match TRBD1 or TRBD2 (5 bases each). The CDR3 covers 15 residues. V was shortened by 4 bases and J by 5 bases, with 19 bases between the two germline ends. Per germline, CDR1 SGHRS and CDR2 YFSETQ.

This rearrangement joins TRBV6-5 to TRBJ2-1; 9 bases are a match to TRBD2. V lost 6 bases and J lost 9; bases outside the gene matches: 12. Germline lookup yields CDR1 MNHEY and CDR2 SVGAGI. CDR3 size: 15 residues. The DNA for the CDR3 is TGTGCCAGCAGCTTCCCTGCGGGTAGCGGGGGTGAGCAGTTCTTC. This translates into CASSFPAGSGGEQFF.

The J gene is TRBJ1-2, the V gene TRBV28; no reliable D call. Looked up from germline, CDR1 is MDHEN and CDR2 is SYDVKM. V was trimmed by 6 bases and J by 2 bases, leaving 7 bases between them. This CDR3 spans 12 amino acids. CDR3 nucleotides: TGTGCCAGCAGGCCGCCGAACTATGGCTACACCTTC. Its translation: CASRPPNYGYTF.

This chain joins TRBV7-9 and TRBJ2-3; 9 bases agree with TRBD2. There are 15 residues in the CDR3. J lost 5 bases, V lost 1 base, and 4 bases had no gene match. Germline CDR1 SEHNR, CDR2 FQNEAQ (reference sequence). This CDR3 is CASSLGGGAEDTQYF. CDR3 DNA sequence: TGTGCCAGCAGCTTAGGCGGGGGGGCCGAAGATACGCAGTATTTT. The full variable domain, rest sourced from reference TRBV7-9 and TRBJ2-3, is DTGVSQNPRHKITKRGQNVTFRCDPISEHNRLYWYRQTLGQGPEFLTYFQNEAQLEKSRLLSDRFSAERPKGSFSTLEIQRTEQGDSAMYLCASSLGGGAEDTQYFGPGTRLTVL.

The rearrangement joins TRBV5-1 to TRBJ2-1; 8 bases agree with TRBD2. J was trimmed by 0 bases and V by 3 bases; bases with no gene match: 5. Per germline, CDR1 SGHRS and CDR2 YFSETQ. This CDR3 is 16 amino acids long. CDR3 coding DNA: TGCGCCAGCAGCTCGACTAGCGCGCACTCCTACAATGAGCAGTTCTTC. It encodes CASSSTSAHSYNEQFF. Variable domain in full (rest from reference TRBV5-1 and TRBJ2-1): KAGVTQTPRYLIKTRGQQVTLSCSPISGHRSVSWYQQTPGQGLQFLFEYFSETQRNKGNFPGRFSGRQFSNSRSEMNVSTLELGDSALYLCASSSTSAHSYNEQFFGPGTRLTVL.

The J gene is TRBJ2-7, the V gene TRBV15; maybe TRBD2 (6 bases). The germline V gene has CDR1 LNHNV and CDR2 YYDKDF (reference sequence). V lost 0 bases and J 0 bases, leaving 9 bases between the germline ends. The CDR3 is made up of 15 amino acids. The CDR3 DNA reads TGTGCCACCAGCAGAGAAGTGGGACTCTCCTACGAGCAGTACTTC. Translation: CATSREVGLSYEQYF.

J is TRBJ2-7 and V is TRBV4-3, with 10 positions matching TRBD2. This CDR3 contains 17 residues. Looked up from germline, CDR1 is LGHNA and CDR2 is YSLEER. Losses at the gene ends were 0 bases for V and 2 bases for J; bases not matched to a gene: 7. The DNA for the CDR3 is TGCGCCAGCAGCCAAGAATGGCGCCTAGCGGGAGCCTACGAGCAGTACTTC. It codes for CASSQEWRLAGAYEQYF.

This rearrangement joins TRBV2 to TRBJ2-1; tentatively, D is TRBD1 or TRBD2 (5 bases each). Trimming removed 1 base at V and 4 bases at J, with 8 bases between. Germline V gene lookup returns CDR1 SNHLY and CDR2 FYNNEI. The CDR3 runs 14 residues. The CDR3 is CASSEVGPYNEQFF. The CDR3 bases are TGTGCCAGCAGTGAAGTGGGACCTTACAATGAGCAGTTCTTC.

The CDR3 here is CAISEGLQNEQFF. Here the CDR3 DNA reads TGTGCCATCAGTGAGGGACTACAGAATGAGCAGTTCTTC. The V gene is TRBV10-3, the J gene TRBJ2-1, with D perhaps matching TRBD2 (6 bases). V lost 2 bases to trimming and J lost 7 bases, with 9 bases between them. This CDR3 has 13 amino acids. Germline CDR1 reads ENHRY; CDR2 reads SYGVKD.

V and J are TRBV30 and TRBJ2-1, with TRBD1 identical over 11 bases. The CDR3 is 15 residues long. With 2 bases clipped from V and 7 bases from J, the junction kept 7 bases outside the gene matches. Germline V lookup: CDR1 GTSNPN, CDR2 SVGIG (reference sequence). This CDR3 is CAWSRGQGAHNEQFF. The CDR3 DNA follows: TGTGCCTGGAGTAGAGGACAGGGGGCGCATAATGAGCAGTTCTTC.

This chain links TRBV5-1 with TRBJ2-1; the match to TRBD1 covers 10 bases. The CDR3 consists of 17 residues. Trimming took 4 bases from V and 3 from J; bases not matched to a gene: 10. The germline V gene has CDR1 SGHRS and CDR2 YFSETQ. CDR3 protein: CASSGGSGQGIYNEQFF. CDR3 sequence (DNA): TGCGCCAGCAGCGGAGGGTCGGGACAGGGGATCTACAATGAGCAGTTCTTC.

J is TRBJ2-3 and V is TRBV27, with a possible D match to TRBD1 (6 bases). Looked up from germline, CDR1 is MNHEY and CDR2 is SMNVEV (reference sequence). V was clipped by 5 bases and J by 0 bases, with 15 bases between them. The CDR3 consists of 16 residues. The CDR3 DNA is TGTGCCAGCAGTGGACACAGGGTCGACAGCACAGATACGCAGTATTTT. Protein product: CASSGHRVDSTDTQYF.

The chain uses TRBV5-1 and TRBJ2-2; D remains unclear. Deletions cut 4 bases from V and 6 bases from J, with 13 bases between. There are 14 residues in the CDR3. Per germline, CDR1 SGHRS and CDR2 YFSETQ. CDR3: CASSTSHQAGELFF. CDR3 bases: TGCGCCAGCAGCACGAGTCACCAGGCCGGGGAGCTGTTTTTT.

The chain is built from TRBV4-3 and TRBJ2-3; 12 bases fit TRBD2. The CDR3 has 18 residues. The ends lost 3 bases at V and 5 bases at J; junction bases unmatched: 12. Germline CDR1 reads LGHNA; CDR2 reads YSLEER. The CDR3 sequence: CASSHTLAGGRWVDTQYF. The CDR3 bases are TGCGCCAGCAGCCACACTCTAGCGGGAGGGCGCTGGGTAGATACGCAGTATTTT.

The rearrangement links TRBV5-6 to TRBJ1-5; perhaps TRBD1 as D (6 bases). The CDR3 consists of 13 residues. The ends were cut back, 2 bases at V and 7 bases at J, with 10 bases in the middle. Germline V gives CDR1 SGHDT, CDR2 YYEEEE. The CDR3 DNA reads TGTGCCAGCAGCTTCCCAGGGGAGCAGCCCCAGCATTTT. It encodes CASSFPGEQPQHF.

The genes are TRBV5-1 and TRBJ2-2; 12 positions match TRBD1. CDR3 size: 17 residues. Germline lookup yields CDR1 SGHRS and CDR2 YFSETQ. Unmatched junction bases numbered 4, after V lost 3 bases and J lost 1 base. The CDR3 sequence is CASSSGQGALNTGELFF. The CDR3 coding sequence is TGCGCCAGCAGCTCGGGACAGGGGGCCTTGAACACCGGGGAGCTGTTTTTT.

This clone was picked up a small number of times. The V and J genes are TRBV9 and TRBJ2-3; 13 bases are a match to TRBD2. J was trimmed by 4 bases and V by 4 bases; bases with no gene match: 9. The CDR3 is 17 residues long. Germline V lookup: CDR1 SGDLS, CDR2 YYNGEE. This CDR3 reads CASSPRTSGGNADTQYF. In DNA form, the CDR3 reads TGTGCCAGCAGCCCCCGGACTAGCGGGGGAAACGCAGATACGCAGTATTTT.